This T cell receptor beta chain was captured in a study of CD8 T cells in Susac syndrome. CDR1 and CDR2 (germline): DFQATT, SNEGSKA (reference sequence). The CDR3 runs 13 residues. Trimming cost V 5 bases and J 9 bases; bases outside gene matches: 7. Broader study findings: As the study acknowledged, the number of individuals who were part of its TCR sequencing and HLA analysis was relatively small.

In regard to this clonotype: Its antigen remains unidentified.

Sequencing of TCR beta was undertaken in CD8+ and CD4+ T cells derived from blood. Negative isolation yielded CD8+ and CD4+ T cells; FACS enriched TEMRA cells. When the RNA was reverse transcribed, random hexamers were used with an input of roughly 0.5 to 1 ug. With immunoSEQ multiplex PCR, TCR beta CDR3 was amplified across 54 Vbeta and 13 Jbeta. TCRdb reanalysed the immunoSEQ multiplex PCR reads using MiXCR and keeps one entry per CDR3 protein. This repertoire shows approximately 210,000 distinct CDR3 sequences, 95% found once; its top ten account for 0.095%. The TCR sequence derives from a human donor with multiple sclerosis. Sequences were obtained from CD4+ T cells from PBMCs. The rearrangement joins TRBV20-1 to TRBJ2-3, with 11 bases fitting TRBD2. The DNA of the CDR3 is TGCAGTGCTCTCCGACTAGCGGGGAAGACGCAGTATTTT. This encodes CSALRLAGKTQYF.